The rows below give T cell receptor beta chains drawn from one sample of a study of patients and donors after allogeneic stem cell transplantation. One entry per CDR3 protein results from TCRdb running MiXCR on the RT-PCR reads. The sample has approximately 150,000 distinct CDR3 sequences; around 30% are singletons. The sequencing input was blood, either unsorted or a sorted T cell fraction (not recorded which). Every receptor here comes from a human donor who was either an allogeneic HSCT recipient or a stem cell or donor lymphocyte infusion donor (not recorded which). It is not recorded whose cells these are; they may come from a transplant donor. Both conserved end residues are part of each CDR3. Each record gives: clone size, V gene, D gene, J gene, CDR3 DNA, CDR3 protein. A D gene is named only where the DNA matches it firmly. The size field is filled for only some rows; it gives once, few, many or a size class.

clone size: few; V gene: TRBV6-6; D gene: TRBD1; J gene: TRBJ1-5; CDR3 DNA: TGTGCCAGCAGTGCACCCGGGACAGGCCTCGGGCCCCAGCATTTT; CDR3 protein: CASSAPGTGLGPQHF
clone size: many; V gene: TRBV18; D gene: .; J gene: TRBJ1-1; CDR3 DNA: TGTGCCAGCTCACCGCGACAGGCAGGCACTGAAGCTTTCTTT; CDR3 protein: CASSPRQAGTEAFF
clone size: .; V gene: TRBV2; D gene: .; J gene: TRBJ2-2; CDR3 DNA: TGTGCCAGCGAGGCGAACGGGAACACCGGGGAGCTGTTTTTT; CDR3 protein: CASEANGNTGELFF
clone size: once; V gene: TRBV12-3/TRBV12-4; D gene: .; J gene: TRBJ2-4; CDR3 DNA: TGTGCCAGCAGTTTAGGTCCTCAGGGGGCCAAAAACATTCAGTACTTC; CDR3 protein: CASSLGPQGAKNIQYF
clone size: .; V gene: TRBV5-6; D gene: .; J gene: TRBJ2-3; CDR3 DNA: TGTGCCAGCAGCTTTGCGTCGGGAGTAGACGATACGCAGTATTTT; CDR3 protein: CASSFASGVDDTQYF
clone size: few; V gene: TRBV20-1; D gene: .; J gene: TRBJ2-3; CDR3 DNA: TGCAGTGCTAGAGATCCTAGAGACGGGACAGATACGCAGTATTTT; CDR3 protein: CSARDPRDGTDTQYF
clone size: once; V gene: TRBV5-1; D gene: .; J gene: TRBJ1-6; CDR3 DNA: TGCGCCAGCAGCTTGGGGTTGACAGGACCTGCCCTCCACTTT; CDR3 protein: CASSLGLTGPALHF
clone size: few; V gene: TRBV6-5; D gene: TRBD1; J gene: TRBJ1-6; CDR3 DNA: TGTGCCAGCAAGGGACAGTCAGATTCACCCCTCCACTTT; CDR3 protein: CASKGQSDSPLHF
clone size: few; V gene: TRBV20-1; D gene: .; J gene: TRBJ1-1; CDR3 DNA: TGCAGTGCTAGGATGTTTCGGGACGGAGACATGAACACTGAAGCTTTCTTT; CDR3 protein: CSARMFRDGDMNTEAFF
clone size: .; V gene: TRBV20-1; D gene: TRBD1; J gene: TRBJ1-2; CDR3 DNA: TGCAGTCCGACACAGGGGACCCCGAACTATGGCTACACCTTC; CDR3 protein: CSPTQGTPNYGYTF
clone size: .; V gene: TRBV6-5; D gene: TRBD1; J gene: TRBJ1-2; CDR3 DNA: TGTGCCAGCAGTAGGGGGTTACGGCAGGGGGCCTATGGCTACACCTTC; CDR3 protein: CASSRGLRQGAYGYTF
clone size: .; V gene: TRBV15; D gene: .; J gene: TRBJ2-2; CDR3 DNA: TGTGCCACCAGCAGAAACGACGGCGGGAACACCGGGGAGCTGTTTTTT; CDR3 protein: CATSRNDGGNTGELFF
clone size: .; V gene: TRBV3-1; D gene: .; J gene: TRBJ1-1; CDR3 DNA: TGTGCCAGCAGCCAACGGGATGTTAACACTGAAGCTTTCTTT; CDR3 protein: CASSQRDVNTEAFF
clone size: many; V gene: TRBV12-3/TRBV12-4; D gene: .; J gene: TRBJ1-1; CDR3 DNA: TGTGCCAGCAGTTTAAAAGGGGTCAACACTGAAGCTTTCTTT; CDR3 protein: CASSLKGVNTEAFF
clone size: .; V gene: TRBV7-2; D gene: .; J gene: TRBJ2-1; CDR3 DNA: TGTGCCAGCAGCTTCGCGGGACCCTACAATGAGCAGTTCTTC; CDR3 protein: CASSFAGPYNEQFF
clone size: .; V gene: TRBV6-6; D gene: .; J gene: TRBJ1-2; CDR3 DNA: TGTGCCAGCAGTTTTGACCGCCCAATCAGGGGCTACACCTTC; CDR3 protein: CASSFDRPIRGYTF
clone size: .; V gene: TRBV6-5; D gene: TRBD2; J gene: TRBJ2-7; CDR3 DNA: TGTGCCAGCAGTTACCTTGGGACTAGCAGCCACGAGCAGTACTTC; CDR3 protein: CASSYLGTSSHEQYF
clone size: few; V gene: TRBV6-5; D gene: TRBD1; J gene: TRBJ1-2; CDR3 DNA: TGTGCCAGCAGTAAGGGACAGGGTGATGGCTACACCTTC; CDR3 protein: CASSKGQGDGYTF
clone size: few; V gene: TRBV24-1; D gene: .; J gene: TRBJ2-2; CDR3 DNA: TGTGCCACCAGTGAGGCGGGCGGGCCCGGGGAGCTGTTTTTT; CDR3 protein: CATSEAGGPGELFF
clone size: .; V gene: TRBV29-1; D gene: TRBD1; J gene: TRBJ2-6; CDR3 DNA: TGCAGCGTTGGTACAGGGGCTGGGGCCAACGTCCTGACTTTC; CDR3 protein: CSVGTGAGANVLTF
clone size: .; V gene: TRBV12-3/TRBV12-4; D gene: TRBD1; J gene: TRBJ2-2; CDR3 DNA: TGTGCCAGCAGTCCAGACAGGGGTCCCACCGGGGAGCTGTTTTTT; CDR3 protein: CASSPDRGPTGELFF
clone size: .; V gene: TRBV20-1; D gene: .; J gene: TRBJ2-2; CDR3 DNA: TGCAGTGCTAGAGCCTCCGGAGGGCCTGACGGGGAGCTGTTTTTT; CDR3 protein: CSARASGGPDGELFF
clone size: .; V gene: TRBV24-1; D gene: .; J gene: TRBJ2-3; CDR3 DNA: TGTGCCACCAGTGAGGGGGACTCGAAAAGCACAGATACGCAGTATTTT; CDR3 protein: CATSEGDSKSTDTQYF
clone size: .; V gene: TRBV20-1; D gene: .; J gene: TRBJ1-1; CDR3 DNA: TGCAGTGCTAGAGATGCCAGGATAAACACTGAAGCTTTCTTT; CDR3 protein: CSARDARINTEAFF
clone size: many; V gene: TRBV27; D gene: .; J gene: TRBJ1-5; CDR3 DNA: TGTGCCAGCAGTTCACAGGTTAATCAGCCCCAGCATTTT; CDR3 protein: CASSSQVNQPQHF
clone size: .; V gene: TRBV5-1; D gene: TRBD1; J gene: TRBJ2-7; CDR3 DNA: TGCGCCAGCAGCTGGGACAGCTCCTACGAGCAGTACTTC; CDR3 protein: CASSWDSSYEQYF
clone size: .; V gene: TRBV12-3/TRBV12-4; D gene: .; J gene: TRBJ1-5; CDR3 DNA: TGTGCCAGCAGTGACTCCCCTGAAGGGAATCAGCCCCAGCATTTT; CDR3 protein: CASSDSPEGNQPQHF
clone size: few; V gene: TRBV6-1; D gene: .; J gene: TRBJ2-1; CDR3 DNA: TGTGCCAGCCCTGCTTCGTTGAAACGTTGGCAGTTCTTC; CDR3 protein: CASPASLKRWQFF
clone size: few; V gene: TRBV5-1; D gene: TRBD1; J gene: TRBJ1-6; CDR3 DNA: TGCGCCAGCAGCTTGGGGCAGGGGGCGTATAATTCACCCCTCCACTTT; CDR3 protein: CASSLGQGAYNSPLHF
clone size: .; V gene: TRBV5-1; D gene: .; J gene: TRBJ1-2; CDR3 DNA: TGCGCCAGCAGGGAACGAAGCCGGGACCTCGGCTACACCTTC; CDR3 protein: CASRERSRDLGYTF
clone size: .; V gene: TRBV20-1; D gene: .; J gene: TRBJ2-7; CDR3 DNA: TGCAGTGCCGCTTCGTACGAGCAGTACTTC; CDR3 protein: CSAASYEQYF
clone size: .; V gene: TRBV5-6; D gene: .; J gene: TRBJ1-2; CDR3 DNA: TGTGCCAGCAGCTTGCCCACAGGGAGCTATGGCTACACCTTC; CDR3 protein: CASSLPTGSYGYTF